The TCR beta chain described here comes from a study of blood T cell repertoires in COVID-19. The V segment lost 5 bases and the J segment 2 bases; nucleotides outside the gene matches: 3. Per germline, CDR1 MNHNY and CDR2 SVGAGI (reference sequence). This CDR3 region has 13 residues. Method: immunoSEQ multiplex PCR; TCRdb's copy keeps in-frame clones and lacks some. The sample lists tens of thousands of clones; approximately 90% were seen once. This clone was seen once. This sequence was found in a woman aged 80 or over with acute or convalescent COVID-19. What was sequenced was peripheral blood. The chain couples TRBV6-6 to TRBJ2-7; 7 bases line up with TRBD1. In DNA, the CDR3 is TGTGCCAGCAGTCAGGGGGACACCTACGAGCAGTACTTC. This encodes CASSQGDTYEQYF.